This T cell receptor beta chain is drawn from a study of blood T cell repertoires in COVID-19. Study at large: The samples span acute and convalescent COVID-19 from the United States, Italy and Spain. T cells, B-cell-depleted T cells, or PBMCs provided the cDNA or gDNA that served as material.

In the original analysis: Amplification with reference gene primers provided the estimates of nucleated cell counts. The protocol was immunoSEQ multiplex PCR, while the TCRdb copy is restricted to in-frame clones and leaves out a portion. That table gives V, J and clone size, and the DNA gave D and trimming. There are under 200,000 clones in the sample; roughly 80% occur only once, and about 3% lies in the top ten. The sequenced material came from peripheral blood. This TCR derives from a man between 65 and 79 years old with acute or convalescent COVID-19.

CDR3 sequence: CATSDRTSGPYPGNEQFF. The CDR3 nucleotides read TGTGCCACCAGTGATCGGACTAGCGGGCCCTACCCGGGCAATGAGCAGTTCTTC. This chain uses TRBV24-1 with TRBJ2-1, with TRBD2 matching over 11 bases. Germline-derived CDR1 and CDR2 are KGHDR and SFDVKD. After removal of 3 bases from V and 6 bases from J, the junction contained 12 bases not matched to a gene. The CDR3 is 18 amino acids.